This T cell receptor beta chain appears in the sequencing data of a study of beta chain features in type 1 diabetes. The wider study: Sorted cells examined across all samples numbered around 100 million.

Broader study findings: For Type 1 diabetes patients, all four CD4+ subsets carried TCRB CDR3s that were moderately but significantly shorter. VDJ junctions from patients with type 1 diabetes contained fewer insertions and more deletions. PCR might show a preference for shorter templates, equally across patients and controls.

Of note for this clone: Its antigen is unknown.

Of the isolated RNA, all was reverse transcribed, and so the sequenced material was expressed TCRB transcripts. Profiling relied on immunoSEQ multiplex PCR, and the TCRdb table lists in-frame clones only, not all of them. The repertoire includes around 600,000 clones, over 10% of them detected once, and more than 0.095% sits in the top ten. CDR3 size: 13 residues. Trimming pared 4 bases from V and 4 bases from J, leaving 12 bases between. Per the germline V gene, CDR1 is SGHRS and CDR2 is YFSETQ. The collection from each donor was one heparinised blood draw averaging about 116 mL. This chain joins TRBV5-1 and TRBJ2-7; no reliable D call. Sequencing used naive CD4+ T cells from blood. The TCR comes from a young man with type 1 diabetes. CDR3 nucleotide sequence: TGCGCCAGCAGCGCAGAAAGTGGGTACGAGCAGTACTTC. Its protein is CASSAESGYEQYF.